A selection of T cell receptor beta chains follows, all from one sample in a study of blood T cells in healthy people across ages. TCRdb ran MiXCR on the 5' RACE reads and lists one entry per CDR3 protein. The profile shows under 2,000,000 distinct CDR3 sequences, just under 50% of them singletons. Specimen: blood. Receptor source: a woman between 40 and 55 years old in good health. CDR3s include the opening cysteine and the closing phenylalanine or tryptophan. A D gene is named only where the DNA matches it firmly. Clone size appears in some rows only: once, few, many, or a class for an expanded clone.

J gene,D gene,V gene,clone size,CDR3 protein,CDR3 DNA
TRBJ2-7,TRBD2,TRBV3-1,NA,CASSQGLLAGDEYEQYF,TGTGCCAGCAGCCAGGGTTTACTAGCGGGGGATGAATACGAGCAGTACTTC
TRBJ1-2,NA,TRBV12-3/TRBV12-4,NA,CASSGSGNYGYTF,TGTGCCAGCAGTGGTTCAGGGAACTATGGCTACACCTTC
TRBJ2-5,NA,TRBV5-1,NA,CASRPTPGTSGKTQYF,TGCGCCAGCAGACCTACGCCCGGGACCTCAGGGAAGACCCAGTACTTC
TRBJ2-1,NA,TRBV4-3,NA,CASSQGQRGAGGDEQFF,TGCGCCAGCAGCCAAGGGCAAAGGGGGGCAGGTGGCGATGAGCAGTTCTTC
TRBJ2-3,TRBD2,TRBV24-1,NA,CATRDAASGDLTDTQYF,TGTGCCACCAGGGACGCCGCTAGCGGGGATCTCACAGATACGCAGTATTTT
TRBJ2-3,NA,TRBV4-1,NA,CASSQVQDRWGTDTQYF,TGCGCCAGCAGCCAAGTCCAAGACAGGTGGGGTACGGATACGCAGTATTTT
TRBJ2-7,TRBD1,TRBV29-1,many,CSVDSGQAYEQYF,TGCAGCGTTGATTCGGGACAGGCCTACGAGCAGTACTTC
TRBJ1-2,TRBD1,TRBV20-1,NA,CSATNRGYGYTF,TGCAGTGCTACCAACAGGGGTTATGGCTACACCTTC
TRBJ2-1,NA,TRBV5-1,NA,CASSLDLLAEQFF,TGCGCCAGCAGCTTGGATCTGCTGGCTGAGCAGTTCTTC
TRBJ2-4,TRBD2,TRBV5-4,NA,CASSWKLGGSAGEAKNIQYF,TGTGCCAGCAGCTGGAAACTTGGGGGCTCAGCGGGGGAGGCCAAAAACATTCAGTACTTC
TRBJ2-7,TRBD1,TRBV2,NA,CASSRQGAFDNEQYF,TGTGCCAGCAGTCGACAGGGGGCGTTTGACAATGAGCAGTACTTC
TRBJ1-1,NA,TRBV11-2,NA,CARSGEGHTEAFF,TGTGCCAGAAGCGGGGAGGGGCATACTGAAGCTTTCTTT
TRBJ2-7,TRBD2,TRBV7-2,NA,CASSSETSGGTISYEQYF,TGTGCCAGCAGCTCAGAGACTAGCGGGGGGACCATTTCCTACGAGCAGTACTTC
TRBJ1-2,NA,TRBV24-1,few,CATRGNGPNYGYTF,TGTGCCACCAGGGGGAACGGGCCTAACTATGGCTACACCTTC
TRBJ2-7,TRBD1,TRBV4-1,few,CASSQALRGRQQYF,TGCGCCAGCAGCCAAGCGCTCAGGGGGCGTCAGCAGTACTTC
TRBJ2-1,NA,TRBV27,NA,CASRMSIPVYEQFF,TGTGCCAGCAGGATGTCAATACCCGTCTATGAGCAGTTCTTC
TRBJ2-5,NA,TRBV12-3/TRBV12-4,NA,CASSLLALGETQYF,TGTGCCAGCAGTTTATTAGCACTCGGAGAGACCCAGTACTTC
TRBJ2-3,NA,TRBV20-1,few,CSARPGRTDTQYF,TGCAGTGCTAGACCCGGACGCACAGATACGCAGTATTTT
TRBJ1-2,TRBD1,TRBV29-1,NA,CSAYGTGGRNYGYTF,TGCAGCGCGTACGGCACAGGGGGTCGGAACTATGGCTACACCTTC
TRBJ2-1,TRBD2,TRBV28,NA,CASSFFRTSNEQFF,TGTGCCAGCAGTTTCTTTCGGACTAGCAATGAGCAGTTCTTC
TRBJ1-6,NA,TRBV4-1,NA,CASSQDTADYNSPLHF,TGCGCCAGCAGCCAAGATACGGCAGATTATAATTCACCCCTCCACTTT
TRBJ1-2,NA,TRBV15,NA,CATSTGWEYGYTF,TGTGCCACCAGCACCGGGTGGGAGTATGGCTACACCTTC
TRBJ2-7,NA,TRBV24-1,few,CATSDLRQQYF,TGTGCCACCAGTGATTTGCGGCAGCAGTACTTC
TRBJ2-5,TRBD2,TRBV18,few,CASSPLVAAGGSYF,TGTGCCAGCTCACCACTGGTAGCAGCGGGGGGATCGTACTTC
TRBJ2-3,NA,TRBV7-6,few,CASSLMVTDTQYF,TGTGCCAGCAGCTTAATGGTCACAGATACGCAGTATTTT
TRBJ2-5,NA,TRBV7-2,NA,CASSLDTSGTQYF,TGTGCCAGCAGCCTAGACACATCGGGGACCCAGTACTTC
TRBJ2-3,NA,TRBV7-2,NA,CASSRQLADTQYF,TGTGCCAGCAGTCGGCAACTAGCAGATACGCAGTATTTT
TRBJ2-3,NA,TRBV20-1,many,CSARGTVTDTQYF,TGCAGTGCGCGCGGGACAGTCACAGATACGCAGTATTTT
TRBJ2-1,NA,TRBV13,NA,CASSWPGGDIYNEQFF,TGTGCCAGCAGCTGGCCAGGGGGGGACATCTACAATGAGCAGTTCTTC
TRBJ2-3,NA,TRBV24-1,few,CATSDFQLRDTQYF,TGTGCCACCAGTGATTTCCAGCTTCGGGATACGCAGTATTTT
TRBJ1-2,TRBD1,TRBV14,once,CAGQGDYGYTF,TGTGCCGGCCAGGGGGACTATGGCTACACCTTC
TRBJ2-3,NA,TRBV4-3,few,CASSQDGHSTDTQYF,TGCGCCAGCAGCCAAGACGGTCACAGCACAGATACGCAGTATTTT
TRBJ2-5,NA,TRBV20-1,NA,CSAPARPQETRYF,TGCAGTGCCCCCGCTCGCCCACAAGAGACCCGGTACTTC
TRBJ2-5,NA,TRBV29-1,NA,CSHGQNQETQYF,TGCAGCCATGGACAGAATCAAGAGACCCAGTACTTC
TRBJ2-7,TRBD2,TRBV6-2/TRBV6-3,NA,CASSTPAGGPYEQYF,TGTGCCAGCAGTACCCCTGCGGGGGGGCCCTACGAGCAGTACTTC
TRBJ2-1,NA,TRBV2,NA,CARSTVGNEQFF,TGTGCCAGATCCACGGTGGGGAATGAGCAGTTCTTC
TRBJ2-3,NA,TRBV25-1,few,CASSEYIDTQYF,TGTGCCAGCAGTGAATATATAGATACGCAGTATTTT
TRBJ1-1,TRBD1,TRBV27,NA,CASSSGQGRFTEAFF,TGTGCCAGCAGTTCAGGACAGGGAAGGTTCACTGAAGCTTTCTTT
TRBJ2-1,TRBD2,TRBV20-1,few,CSARASAGVTNYNEQFF,TGCAGTGCTAGAGCTTCGGCGGGGGTAACTAACTACAATGAGCAGTTCTTC
TRBJ2-5,TRBD1,TRBV7-9,few,CASREGTGGVETQYF,TGTGCCAGCAGAGAAGGGACAGGGGGCGTAGAGACCCAGTACTTC
TRBJ2-3,NA,TRBV7-9,NA,CASRLSGISTDTQYF,TGTGCCAGCAGGCTTAGCGGAATTAGCACAGATACGCAGTATTTT
TRBJ2-1,NA,TRBV28,NA,CASIPGNPYNEQFF,TGTGCCAGCATTCCAGGGAATCCCTACAATGAGCAGTTCTTC
TRBJ2-6,NA,TRBV28,once,CASRATAASGANVLTF,TGTGCCAGCAGGGCAACAGCTGCCTCTGGGGCCAACGTCCTGACTTTC
TRBJ2-1,NA,TRBV11-2,few,CASSLDGVGSRSYNEQFF,TGTGCCAGCAGCTTAGATGGTGTAGGTTCGAGGAGTTACAATGAGCAGTTCTTC
TRBJ2-1,TRBD2,TRBV20-1,NA,CSALPWTSGSYNEQFF,TGCAGTGCTCTCCCTTGGACTAGCGGCTCCTACAATGAGCAGTTCTTC
TRBJ2-1,TRBD2,TRBV7-9,NA,CATGGRTRDEQFF,TGTGCCACGGGAGGAAGGACGCGAGATGAGCAGTTCTTC
TRBJ1-2,TRBD1,TRBV5-6,few,CASSFGQGRGYGYTF,TGTGCCAGCAGCTTCGGACAGGGGAGAGGTTATGGCTACACCTTC
TRBJ2-3,NA,TRBV12-3/TRBV12-4,few,CASREVGNAGTQYF,TGTGCCAGCAGGGAAGTTGGTAACGCAGGTACGCAGTATTTT
TRBJ2-5,NA,TRBV13,few,CASSSPGDGVETQYF,TGTGCCAGCAGCTCCCCAGGGGATGGGGTAGAGACCCAGTACTTC
TRBJ2-3,TRBD2,TRBV11-3,few,CASSLGLAVTTDTQYF,TGTGCCAGCAGCCTGGGACTAGCGGTGACCACAGATACGCAGTATTTT
TRBJ2-3,NA,TRBV4-3,NA,CASSQDGEGPDTDTQYF,TGCGCCAGCAGCCAGGATGGGGAAGGACCCGACACAGATACGCAGTATTTT
TRBJ2-3,NA,TRBV7-2,few,CASSLERDNTQYF,TGTGCCAGCAGCTTAGAGAGGGACAATACGCAGTATTTT
TRBJ2-7,NA,TRBV7-9,many,CASGYPGTPHEQYF,TGTGCCAGCGGGTACCCTGGGACACCCCACGAGCAGTACTTC
TRBJ2-1,NA,TRBV7-9,few,CASSTSYEQFF,TGTGCCAGCAGCACCTCCTACGAGCAGTTCTTC
TRBJ1-5,NA,TRBV28,once,CASSSQGKAVNQPQHF,TGTGCCAGCAGTTCTCAGGGTAAAGCAGTAAATCAGCCCCAGCATTTT